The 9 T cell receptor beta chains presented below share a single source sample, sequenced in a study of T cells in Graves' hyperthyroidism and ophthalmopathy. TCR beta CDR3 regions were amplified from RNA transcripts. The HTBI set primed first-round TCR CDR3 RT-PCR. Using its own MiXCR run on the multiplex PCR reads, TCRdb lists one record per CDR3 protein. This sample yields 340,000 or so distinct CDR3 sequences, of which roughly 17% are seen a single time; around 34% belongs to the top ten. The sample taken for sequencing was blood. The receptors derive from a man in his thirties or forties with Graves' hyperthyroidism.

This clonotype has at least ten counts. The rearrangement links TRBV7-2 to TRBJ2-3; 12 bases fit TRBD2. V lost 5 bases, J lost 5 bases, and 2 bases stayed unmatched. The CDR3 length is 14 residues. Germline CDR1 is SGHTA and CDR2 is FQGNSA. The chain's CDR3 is CASSEGLAGDTQYF. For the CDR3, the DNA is TGTGCCAGCAGCGAGGGACTAGCGGGAGATACGCAGTATTTT. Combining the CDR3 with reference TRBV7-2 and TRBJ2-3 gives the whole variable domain GAGVSQSPSNKVTEKGKDVELRCDPISGHTALYWYRQSLGQGLEFLIYFQGNSAPDKSGLPSDRFSAERTGGSVSTLTIQRTQQEDSAVYLCASSEGLAGDTQYFGPGTRLTVL.

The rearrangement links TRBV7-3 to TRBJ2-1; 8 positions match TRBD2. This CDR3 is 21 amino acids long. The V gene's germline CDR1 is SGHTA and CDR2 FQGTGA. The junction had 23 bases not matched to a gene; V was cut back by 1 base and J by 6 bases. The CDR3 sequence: CASSLSYPPPGRREAVNEQFF. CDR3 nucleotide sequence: TGTGCCAGCAGCTTAAGTTATCCGCCGCCGGGGCGGCGGGAGGCCGTCAATGAGCAGTTCTTC.

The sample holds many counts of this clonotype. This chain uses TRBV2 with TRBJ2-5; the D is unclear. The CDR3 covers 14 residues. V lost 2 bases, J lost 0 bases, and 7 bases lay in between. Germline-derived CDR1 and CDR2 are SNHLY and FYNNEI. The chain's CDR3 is CASSEWTNQETQYF. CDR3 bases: TGTGCCAGCAGTGAATGGACGAACCAAGAGACCCAGTACTTC.

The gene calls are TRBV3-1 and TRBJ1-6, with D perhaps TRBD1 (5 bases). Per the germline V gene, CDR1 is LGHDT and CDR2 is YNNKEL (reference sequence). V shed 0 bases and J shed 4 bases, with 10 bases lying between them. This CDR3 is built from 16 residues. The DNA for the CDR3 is TGTGCCAGCAGCCAAGAAGTTGGACAATATAATTCACCCCTCCACTTT. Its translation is CASSQEVGQYNSPLHF.

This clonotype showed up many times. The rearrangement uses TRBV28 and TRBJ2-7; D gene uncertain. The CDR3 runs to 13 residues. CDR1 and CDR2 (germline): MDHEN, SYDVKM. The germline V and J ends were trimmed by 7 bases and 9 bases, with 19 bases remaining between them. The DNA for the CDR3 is TGTGCCAGCACTGACACCTATAAGGTCGGGCAGTACTTC. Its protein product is CASTDTYKVGQYF.

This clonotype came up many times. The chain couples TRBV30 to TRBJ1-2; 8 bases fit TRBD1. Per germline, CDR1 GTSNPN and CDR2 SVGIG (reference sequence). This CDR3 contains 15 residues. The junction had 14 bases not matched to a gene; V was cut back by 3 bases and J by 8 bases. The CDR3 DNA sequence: TGTGCCTGGAGCCCCCGGGACAGGTCCACGGGAGGCTACACCTTC. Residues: CAWSPRDRSTGGYTF.

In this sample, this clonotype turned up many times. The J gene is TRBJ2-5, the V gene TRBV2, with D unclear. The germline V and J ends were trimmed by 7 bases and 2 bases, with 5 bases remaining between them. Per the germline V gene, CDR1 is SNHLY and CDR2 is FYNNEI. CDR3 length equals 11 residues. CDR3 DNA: TGTGCCAGCACCATACAAGAGACCCAGTACTTC. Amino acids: CASTIQETQYF. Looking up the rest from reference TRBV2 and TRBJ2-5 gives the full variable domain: EPEVTQTPSHQVTQMGQEVILRCVPISNHLYFYWYRQILGQKVEFLVSFYNNEISEKSEIFDDQFSVERPDGSNFTLKIRSTKLEDSAMYFCASTIQETQYFGPGTRLLVL.

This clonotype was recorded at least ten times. The CDR3 here is CASSSTWDTEAFF. CDR3 bases: TGCGCCAGCAGCTCGACCTGGGACACTGAAGCTTTCTTT. The rearrangement uses TRBV5-1 and TRBJ1-1, with D unclear. The CDR3 runs 13 residues. Trimming took 3 bases from V and 3 from J, leaving 9 bases between them. Germline CDR1 reads SGHRS; CDR2 reads YFSETQ.

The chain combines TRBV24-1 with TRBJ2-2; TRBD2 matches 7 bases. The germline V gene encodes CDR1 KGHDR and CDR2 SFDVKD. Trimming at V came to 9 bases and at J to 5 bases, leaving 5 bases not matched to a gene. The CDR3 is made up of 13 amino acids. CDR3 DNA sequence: TGTGCCACCGAGGGAGGGGAAACCGGGGAGCTGTTTTTT. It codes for CATEGGETGELFF.